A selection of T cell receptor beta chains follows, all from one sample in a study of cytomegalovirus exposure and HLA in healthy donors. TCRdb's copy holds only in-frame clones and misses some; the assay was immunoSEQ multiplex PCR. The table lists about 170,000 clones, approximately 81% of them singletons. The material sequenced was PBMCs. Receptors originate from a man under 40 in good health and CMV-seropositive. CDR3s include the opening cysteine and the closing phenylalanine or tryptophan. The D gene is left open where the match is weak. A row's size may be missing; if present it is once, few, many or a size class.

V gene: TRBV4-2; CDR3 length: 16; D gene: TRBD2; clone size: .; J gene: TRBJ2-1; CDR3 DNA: TGTGCCAGCAGCCATGGGACTAGCGAGATATACAATGAGCAGTTCTTC; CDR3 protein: CASSHGTSEIYNEQFF
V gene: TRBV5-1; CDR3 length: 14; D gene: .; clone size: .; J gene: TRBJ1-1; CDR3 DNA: TGCGCCAGCAGCTTGGTCTCAGAGAACACTGAAGCTTTCTTT; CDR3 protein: CASSLVSENTEAFF
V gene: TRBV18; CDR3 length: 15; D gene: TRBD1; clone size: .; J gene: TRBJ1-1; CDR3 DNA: TGTGCCAGCTCACAACTCGGGACAGGGAACACTGAAGCTTTCTTT; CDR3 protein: CASSQLGTGNTEAFF
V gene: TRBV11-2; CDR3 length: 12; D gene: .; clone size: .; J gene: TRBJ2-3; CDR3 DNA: TGTGCCAGCAGCTTAGACCGGGATACGCAGTATTTT; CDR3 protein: CASSLDRDTQYF
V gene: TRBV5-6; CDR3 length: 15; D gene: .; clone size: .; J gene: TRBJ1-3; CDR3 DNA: TGTGCCAGCAGCTTGGGGTCGGGGATCGGAAACACCATATATTTT; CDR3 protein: CASSLGSGIGNTIYF
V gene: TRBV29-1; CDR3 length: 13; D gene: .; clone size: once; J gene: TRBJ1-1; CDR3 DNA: TGCAGCGCTGGGAGGGCAGGGAACACTGAAGCTTTCTTT; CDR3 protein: CSAGRAGNTEAFF
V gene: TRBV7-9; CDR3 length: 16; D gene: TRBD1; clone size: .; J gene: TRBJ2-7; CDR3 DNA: TGTGCCAGCAGCTTCCCCGGACAGGGGCTCGTTGACGAGCAGTACTTC; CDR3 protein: CASSFPGQGLVDEQYF
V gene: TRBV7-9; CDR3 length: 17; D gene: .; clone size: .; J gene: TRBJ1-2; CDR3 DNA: TGTGCCAGCAGTTTGACAACGATCACCCGTATTAACTATGGCTACACCTTC; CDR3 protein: CASSLTTITRINYGYTF
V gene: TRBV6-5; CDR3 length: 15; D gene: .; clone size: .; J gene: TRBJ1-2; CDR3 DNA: TGTGCCAGCAGTCGGGGGGGGAGCGAAGCGGTAGACTACACCTTC; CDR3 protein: CASSRGGSEAVDYTF
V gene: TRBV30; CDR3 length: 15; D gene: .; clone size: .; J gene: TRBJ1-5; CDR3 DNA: TGTGCCTGGAGTGAGTTCGCAGGGGTAAATCAGCCCCAGCATTTT; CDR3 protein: CAWSEFAGVNQPQHF
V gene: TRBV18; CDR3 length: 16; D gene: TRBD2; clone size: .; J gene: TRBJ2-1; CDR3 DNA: TGTGCCAGCGCACCCGTAGCGGGGGACACCTACAATGAGCAGTTCTTC; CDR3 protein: CASAPVAGDTYNEQFF
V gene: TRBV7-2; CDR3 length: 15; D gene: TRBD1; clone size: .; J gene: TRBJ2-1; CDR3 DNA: TGTGCCAGCAGCTCTCGGACAGGGGTCATAGATGAGCAGTTCTTC; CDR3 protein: CASSSRTGVIDEQFF
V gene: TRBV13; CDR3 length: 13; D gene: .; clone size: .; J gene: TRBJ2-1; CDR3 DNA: TGTGCCAGCAGCTCAGGACTATCCAATGAGCAGTTCTTC; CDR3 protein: CASSSGLSNEQFF
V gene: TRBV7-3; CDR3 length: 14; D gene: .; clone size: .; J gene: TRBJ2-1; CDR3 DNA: TGTGCCAGCAGCTTAAATCCGGGGGTGAATGAGCAGTTCTTC; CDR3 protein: CASSLNPGVNEQFF
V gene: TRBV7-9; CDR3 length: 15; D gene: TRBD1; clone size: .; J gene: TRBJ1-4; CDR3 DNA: TGTGCCAGCAGCTTGGGGACAGCCCGAAATGAAAAACTGTTTTTT; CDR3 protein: CASSLGTARNEKLFF
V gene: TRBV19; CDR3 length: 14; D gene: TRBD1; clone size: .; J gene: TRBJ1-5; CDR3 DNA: TGTGCCAGTACGCCGGGACAGGGGTTTCAGCCCCAGCATTTT; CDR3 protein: CASTPGQGFQPQHF
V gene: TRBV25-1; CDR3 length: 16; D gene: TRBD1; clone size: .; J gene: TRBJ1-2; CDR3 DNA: TGTGCCAGCAGTGCGGGACAGGGGGTCGTTAACTATGGCTACACCTTC; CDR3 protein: CASSAGQGVVNYGYTF
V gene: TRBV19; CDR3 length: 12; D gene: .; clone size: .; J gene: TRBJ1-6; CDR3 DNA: TGTGCCAGTAGCAACAGGGTTTCACCCCTCCACTTT; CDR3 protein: CASSNRVSPLHF
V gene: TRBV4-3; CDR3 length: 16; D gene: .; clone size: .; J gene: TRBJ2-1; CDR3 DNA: TGCGCCAGCAGCCAAGTCGAGGGCGGGACCTACAATGAGCAGTTCTTC; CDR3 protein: CASSQVEGGTYNEQFF
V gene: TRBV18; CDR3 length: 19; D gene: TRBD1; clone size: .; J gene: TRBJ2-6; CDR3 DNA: TGTGCCAGCTCTCCTTCTAAGGGACAGCTCAGCTCTGGGGCCAACGTCCTGACTTTC; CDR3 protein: CASSPSKGQLSSGANVLTF
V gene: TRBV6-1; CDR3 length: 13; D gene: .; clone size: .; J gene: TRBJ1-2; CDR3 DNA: TGTGCCAGCAGTGCCCGTTCTCCCGTTGGCTACACCTTC; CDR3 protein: CASSARSPVGYTF
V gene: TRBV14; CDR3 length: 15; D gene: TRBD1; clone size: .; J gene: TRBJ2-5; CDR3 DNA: TGTGCCAGCAGCCAAGTTTGGACAGGGGAGAAGGCCCAGTACTTC; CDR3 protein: CASSQVWTGEKAQYF
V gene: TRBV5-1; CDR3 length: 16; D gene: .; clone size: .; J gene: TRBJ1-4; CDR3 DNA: TGCGCCAGCAGCTTGGAAGCCCTTGCAACTAATGAAAAACTGTTTTTT; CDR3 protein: CASSLEALATNEKLFF
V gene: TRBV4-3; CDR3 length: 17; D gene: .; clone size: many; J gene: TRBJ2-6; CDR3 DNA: TGCGCCAGCAGCCAAGGTGGATCAGGTTCTGGGGCCAACGTCCTGACTTTC; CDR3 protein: CASSQGGSGSGANVLTF
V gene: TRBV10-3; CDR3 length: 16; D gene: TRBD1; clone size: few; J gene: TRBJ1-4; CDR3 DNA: TGTGCCATCAGTGAAAAAGGGGGCGGAACTAATGAAAAACTGTTTTTT; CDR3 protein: CAISEKGGGTNEKLFF
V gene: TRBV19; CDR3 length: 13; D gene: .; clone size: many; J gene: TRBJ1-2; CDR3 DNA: TGTGCCAGTAGTATAGTGGGCCTTGAGGGCTACACCTTC; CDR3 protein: CASSIVGLEGYTF
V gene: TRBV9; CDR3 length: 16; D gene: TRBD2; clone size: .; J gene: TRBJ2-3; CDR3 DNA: TGTGCCAGCAGCCTGGGGACTAGCGGGTACACAGATACGCAGTATTTT; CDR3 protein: CASSLGTSGYTDTQYF
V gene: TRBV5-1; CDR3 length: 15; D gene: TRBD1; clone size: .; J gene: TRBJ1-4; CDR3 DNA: TGCGCCAGCAGCCCCTCCGGGACAGGGGCTGAGAAACTGTTTTTT; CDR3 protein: CASSPSGTGAEKLFF